The 11 T cell receptor beta chains reported below all come from one sample, sequenced in a study of shared clonotypes between healthy human individuals. This table comes from immunoSEQ multiplex PCR, and its TCRdb copy is limited to in-frame clones, with some not included. The sample lists some 530,000 clones, around 80% occurring once. Sequences were obtained from PBMCs. All receptors come from a woman between 40 and 55 years old in good health. Some clones in this sample may be carry-over from other donors' samples.

The chain links TRBV30 to TRBJ2-7, with D tentatively TRBD1 (5 bases). The CDR3 is 12 residues long. Trimming removed 2 bases at V and 4 bases at J, with 9 bases between. Germline V gene sequence: CDR1 GTSNPN, CDR2 SVGIG (reference sequence). CDR3 residues: CAWSQQDYEQYF. Here the CDR3 DNA reads TGTGCCTGGAGTCAACAGGATTACGAGCAGTACTTC. Combining the CDR3 with reference TRBV30 and TRBJ2-7 gives the whole variable domain SQTIHQWPATLVQPVGSPLSLECTVEGTSNPNLYWYRQAAGRGLQLLFYSVGIGQISSEVPQNLSASRPQDRQFILSSKKLLLSDSGFYLCAWSQQDYEQYFGPGTRLTVT.

The chain combines TRBV6-5 with TRBJ2-2, with 11 positions matching TRBD2. Losses at the gene ends were 5 bases for V and 1 base for J; bases not matched to a gene: 0. Germline CDR1 MNHEY, CDR2 SVGAGI. This CDR3 is 15 amino acids long. The DNA for the CDR3 is TGTGCCAGCAGTACTAGCGGGAGGAACACCGGGGAGCTGTTTTTT. This translates into CASSTSGRNTGELFF.

This rearrangement joins TRBV2 to TRBJ2-7; 8 bases map to TRBD1. The V gene's germline CDR1 is SNHLY and CDR2 FYNNEI. The CDR3 has 14 amino acids. V lost 2 bases, J lost 2 bases, and 2 bases stayed unmatched. This CDR3 reads CASSEQGATYEQYF. As DNA, the CDR3 is TGTGCCAGCAGTGAACAGGGGGCCACCTACGAGCAGTACTTC.

This chain joins TRBV7-9 and TRBJ2-1, with D uncertain. The germline V gene has CDR1 SEHNR and CDR2 FQNEAQ (reference sequence). CDR3 length: 16 residues. V was clipped by 5 bases and J by 0 bases, with 14 bases between them. For the CDR3, the DNA is TGTGCCAGCAGCCCGGGCGGCGTTACCTCCTACAATGAGCAGTTCTTC. It translates to CASSPGGVTSYNEQFF.

The chain links TRBV7-2 to TRBJ2-2, with 16 bases that match TRBD2. V shed 5 bases and J 7 bases; nucleotides not matched to a gene: 7. The CDR3 loop spans 17 amino acids. Looked up from germline, CDR1 is SGHTA and CDR2 is FQGNSA. The chain's CDR3 is CASSRGLAGGFDGELFF. The CDR3 region has the DNA TGTGCCAGCAGCAGGGGACTAGCGGGAGGGTTCGACGGGGAGCTGTTTTTT. The entire variable domain, with the rest obtained from reference TRBV7-2 and TRBJ2-2, is as follows: GAGVSQSPSNKVTEKGKDVELRCDPISGHTALYWYRQSLGQGLEFLIYFQGNSAPDKSGLPSDRFSAERTGGSVSTLTIQRTQQEDSAVYLCASSRGLAGGFDGELFFGEGSRLTVL.

CDR3 sequence (DNA): TGTGCCAGCAGTCCCCACAGGGCCAATCAGCCCCAGCATTTT. Its translation is CASSPHRANQPQHF. The chain couples TRBV28 to TRBJ1-5, with D perhaps matching TRBD1 (6 bases). V was cut by 5 bases and J by 3 bases, with 11 bases left in between. The CDR3 loop spans 14 amino acids. Germline lookup yields CDR1 MDHEN and CDR2 SYDVKM.

The rearrangement joins TRBV5-5 to TRBJ2-7; TRBD2 aligns across 16 bases. Germline values: CDR1 SGHKS, CDR2 YYEKEE (reference sequence). Unmatched junction bases numbered 9, after V lost 4 bases and J lost 2 bases. The CDR3 contains 18 residues. The CDR3 DNA follows: TGTGCCAGCAGCCCTCCGGGACTAGCGGGAGGGACTCCCTACGAGCAGTACTTC. Encoded protein: CASSPPGLAGGTPYEQYF.

This clone was seen a single time. DNA of the CDR3: TGCGCCAGCAGCTTTTTCGGGACCGAGGGCGGGGAGCTGTTTTTT. Translated, it gives CASSFFGTEGGELFF. This sequence joins TRBV5-1 and TRBJ2-2, with D perhaps assigned TRBD1 or TRBD2 (5 bases each). This CDR3 is 15 amino acids long. Trimming shortened V by 2 bases and J by 7 bases, and 15 bases separated the two germline ends. Germline V gives CDR1 SGHRS, CDR2 YFSETQ.

CDR3 residues: CASLKGGNLQETQYF. In DNA, the CDR3 is TGTGCCAGCCTGAAGGGGGGAAATCTACAAGAGACCCAGTACTTC. This chain uses TRBV6-6 with TRBJ2-5; TRBD1 or TRBD2 may be the D gene (6 bases each). The length of the CDR3 is 15 residues. Trimming took off 8 bases at V and 2 bases at J, with 18 bases between the two ends. Germline V CDR1 and CDR2: MNHNY, SVGAGI (reference sequence).

Details on this clone: A read error likely explains this, since a far larger clone differs by one base. The gene calls are TRBV6-4 and TRBJ2-3; 10 nucleotides match TRBD1. CDR3 size: 14 residues. Germline V gene sequence: CDR1 MRHNA, CDR2 SNTAGT. The CDR3 sequence is CASGAGTGADAQYF. The CDR3 region has the DNA TGTGCCAGCGGAGCAGGGACAGGGGCAGATGCGCAGTATTTT.

The chain carries TRBV27 and TRBJ2-7; the match to TRBD2 covers 11 bases. The CDR3 runs to 16 residues. The junction had 7 bases not matched to a gene; V was cut back by 1 base and J by 5 bases. Per the germline V gene, CDR1 is MNHEY and CDR2 is SMNVEV (reference sequence). The CDR3 reads CASSLFSGRGFHEQYF. CDR3 nucleotide sequence: TGTGCCAGCAGTTTATTTAGCGGGAGGGGGTTCCACGAGCAGTACTTC.